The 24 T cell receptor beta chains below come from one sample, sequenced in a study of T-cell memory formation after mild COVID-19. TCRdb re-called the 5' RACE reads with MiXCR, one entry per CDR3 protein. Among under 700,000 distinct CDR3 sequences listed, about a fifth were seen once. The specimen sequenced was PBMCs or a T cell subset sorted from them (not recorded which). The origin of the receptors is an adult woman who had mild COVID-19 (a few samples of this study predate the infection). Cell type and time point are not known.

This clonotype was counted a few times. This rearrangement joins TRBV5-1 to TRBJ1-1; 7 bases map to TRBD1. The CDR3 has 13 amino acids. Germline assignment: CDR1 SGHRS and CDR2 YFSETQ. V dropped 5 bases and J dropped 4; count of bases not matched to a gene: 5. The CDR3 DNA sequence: TGCGCCAGCAGTACCGACAGGGTCACTGAAGCTTTCTTT. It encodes CASSTDRVTEAFF.

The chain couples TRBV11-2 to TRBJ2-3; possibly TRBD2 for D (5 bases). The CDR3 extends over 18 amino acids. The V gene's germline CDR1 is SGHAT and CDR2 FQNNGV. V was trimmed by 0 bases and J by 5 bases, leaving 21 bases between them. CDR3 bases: TGTGCCAGCAGCTTAGATAGGTGGAGGACGGACGTACTAGATACGCAGTATTTT. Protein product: CASSLDRWRTDVLDTQYF.

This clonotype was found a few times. DNA for the CDR3: TGTGCCACCAGCACAGGACTAGACGCCTACGAGCAGTACTTC. This translates into CATSTGLDAYEQYF. This chain joins TRBV15 and TRBJ2-7; TRBD2 matches at 7 bases. The CDR3 length is 14 residues. V dropped 4 bases and J dropped 2; count of bases not matched to a gene: 5. In germline, CDR1 is LNHNV, CDR2 YYDKDF (reference sequence).

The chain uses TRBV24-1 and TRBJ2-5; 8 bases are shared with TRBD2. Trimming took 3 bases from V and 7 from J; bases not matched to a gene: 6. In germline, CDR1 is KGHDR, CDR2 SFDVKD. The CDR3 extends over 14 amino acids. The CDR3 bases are TGTGCCACCAGTGATGAGAGCGGGAGTGCGACCCAGTACTTC. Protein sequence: CATSDESGSATQYF.

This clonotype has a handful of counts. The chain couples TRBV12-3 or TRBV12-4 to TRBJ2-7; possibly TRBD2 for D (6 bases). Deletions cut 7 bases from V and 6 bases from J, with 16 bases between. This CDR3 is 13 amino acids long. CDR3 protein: CASTPAGRGEQYF. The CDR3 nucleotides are TGTGCCAGCACCCCCGCGGGGCGCGGCGAGCAGTACTTC.

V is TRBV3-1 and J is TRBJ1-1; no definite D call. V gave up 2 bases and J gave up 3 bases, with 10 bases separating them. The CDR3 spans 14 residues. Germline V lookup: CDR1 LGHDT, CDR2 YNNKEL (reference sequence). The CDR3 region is CASSQSDGDTEAFF. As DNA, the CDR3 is TGTGCCAGCAGCCAATCAGATGGCGACACTGAAGCTTTCTTT.

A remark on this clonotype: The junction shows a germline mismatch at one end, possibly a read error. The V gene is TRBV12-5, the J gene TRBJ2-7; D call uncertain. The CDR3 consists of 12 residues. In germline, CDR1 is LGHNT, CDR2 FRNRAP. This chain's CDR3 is CASGLPPYGQYF. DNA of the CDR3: TGTGCTAGTGGTTTGCCCCCATACGGGCAGTACTTC.

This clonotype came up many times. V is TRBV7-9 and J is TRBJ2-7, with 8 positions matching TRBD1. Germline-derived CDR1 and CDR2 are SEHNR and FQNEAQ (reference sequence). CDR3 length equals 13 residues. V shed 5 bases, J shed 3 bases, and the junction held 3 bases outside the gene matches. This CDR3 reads CASSQTGGYEQYF. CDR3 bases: TGTGCCAGCAGCCAAACAGGGGGCTACGAGCAGTACTTC.

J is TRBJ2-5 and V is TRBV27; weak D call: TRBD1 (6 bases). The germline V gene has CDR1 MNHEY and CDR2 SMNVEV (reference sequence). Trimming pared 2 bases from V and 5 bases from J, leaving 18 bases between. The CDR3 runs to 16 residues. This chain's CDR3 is CASSLRQGRRQETQYF. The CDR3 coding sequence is TGTGCCAGCAGTTTACGCCAGGGGCGACGACAGGAGACCCAGTACTTC.

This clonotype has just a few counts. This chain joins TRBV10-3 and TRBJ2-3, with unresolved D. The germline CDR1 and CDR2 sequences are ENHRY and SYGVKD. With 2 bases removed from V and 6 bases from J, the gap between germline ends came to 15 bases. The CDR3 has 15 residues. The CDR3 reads CAISEPGSSLDTQYF. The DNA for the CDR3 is TGTGCCATCAGTGAGCCTGGCTCCTCGCTGGATACGCAGTATTTT.

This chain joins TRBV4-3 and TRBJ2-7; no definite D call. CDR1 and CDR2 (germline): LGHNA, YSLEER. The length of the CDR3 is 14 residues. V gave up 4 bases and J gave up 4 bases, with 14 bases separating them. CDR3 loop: CASSLEVGRYEQYF. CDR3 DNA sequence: TGCGCCAGCAGCCTGGAAGTCGGACGGTACGAGCAGTACTTC.

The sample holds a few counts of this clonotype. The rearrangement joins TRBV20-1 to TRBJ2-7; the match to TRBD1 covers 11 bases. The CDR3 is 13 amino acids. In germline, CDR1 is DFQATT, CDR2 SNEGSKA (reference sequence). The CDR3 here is CLADRGQIYEQYF. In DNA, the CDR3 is TGCCTCGCGGACAGGGGGCAAATCTACGAGCAGTACTTC.

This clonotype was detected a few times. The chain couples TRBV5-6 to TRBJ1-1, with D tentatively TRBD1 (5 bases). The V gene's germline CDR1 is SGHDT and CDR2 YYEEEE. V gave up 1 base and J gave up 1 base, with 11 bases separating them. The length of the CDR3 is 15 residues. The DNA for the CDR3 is TGTGCCAGCAGCTTGTTCGGGGGGACGAACACTGAAGCTTTCTTT. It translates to CASSLFGGTNTEAFF.

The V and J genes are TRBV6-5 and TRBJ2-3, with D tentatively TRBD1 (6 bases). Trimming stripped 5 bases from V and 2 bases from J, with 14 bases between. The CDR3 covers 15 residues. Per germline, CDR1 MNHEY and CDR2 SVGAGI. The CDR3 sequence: CASSTGTSITDTQYF. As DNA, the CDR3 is TGTGCCAGCAGTACTGGGACAAGCATCACAGATACGCAGTATTTT.

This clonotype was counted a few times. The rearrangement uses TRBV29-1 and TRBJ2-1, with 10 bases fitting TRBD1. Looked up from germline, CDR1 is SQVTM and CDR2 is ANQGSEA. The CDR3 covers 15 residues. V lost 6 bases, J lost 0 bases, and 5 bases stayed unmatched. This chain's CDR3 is CSVGRTGGSYNEQFF. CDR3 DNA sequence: TGCAGCGTCGGTCGGACAGGGGGCTCCTACAATGAGCAGTTCTTC.

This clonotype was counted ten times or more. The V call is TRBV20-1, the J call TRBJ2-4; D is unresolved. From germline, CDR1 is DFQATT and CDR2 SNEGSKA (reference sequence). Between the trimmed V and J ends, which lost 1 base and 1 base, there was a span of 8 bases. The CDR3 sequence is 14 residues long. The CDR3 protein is CSARGDGAKNIQYF. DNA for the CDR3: TGCAGTGCTAGAGGCGATGGGGCCAAAAACATTCAGTACTTC.

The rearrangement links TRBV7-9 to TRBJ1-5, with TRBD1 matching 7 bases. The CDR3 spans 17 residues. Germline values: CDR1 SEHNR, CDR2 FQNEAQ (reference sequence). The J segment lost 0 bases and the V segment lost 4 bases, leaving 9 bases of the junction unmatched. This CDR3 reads CASSSIPGQLSNQPQHF. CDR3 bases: TGTGCCAGCAGCTCGATTCCGGGACAGCTTAGCAATCAGCCCCAGCATTTT.

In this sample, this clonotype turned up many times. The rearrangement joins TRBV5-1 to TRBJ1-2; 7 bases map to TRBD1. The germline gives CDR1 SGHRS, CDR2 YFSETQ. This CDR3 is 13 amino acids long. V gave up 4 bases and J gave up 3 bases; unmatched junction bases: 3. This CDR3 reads CASSRDRDYGYTF. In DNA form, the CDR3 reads TGCGCCAGCAGCCGGGACAGAGACTATGGCTACACCTTC.

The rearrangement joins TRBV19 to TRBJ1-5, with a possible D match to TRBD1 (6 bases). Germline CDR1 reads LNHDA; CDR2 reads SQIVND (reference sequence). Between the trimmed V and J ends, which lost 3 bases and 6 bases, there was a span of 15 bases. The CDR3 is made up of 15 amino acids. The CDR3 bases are TGTGCCAGTAGTATTTCAGGGGCCGAAAGTCAGCCCCAGCATTTT. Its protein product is CASSISGAESQPQHF.

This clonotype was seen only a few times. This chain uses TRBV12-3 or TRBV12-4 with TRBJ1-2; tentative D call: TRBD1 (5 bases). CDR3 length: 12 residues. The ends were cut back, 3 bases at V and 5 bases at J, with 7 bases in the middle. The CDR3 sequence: CASSFGGYGYTF. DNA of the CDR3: TGTGCCAGCAGTTTTGGGGGTTATGGCTACACCTTC.

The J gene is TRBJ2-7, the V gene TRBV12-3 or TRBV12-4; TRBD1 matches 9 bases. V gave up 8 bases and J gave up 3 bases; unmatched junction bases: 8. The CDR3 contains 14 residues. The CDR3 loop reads CASRQGGSVYEQYF. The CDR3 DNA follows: TGTGCCAGCCGACAGGGGGGGTCCGTCTACGAGCAGTACTTC.

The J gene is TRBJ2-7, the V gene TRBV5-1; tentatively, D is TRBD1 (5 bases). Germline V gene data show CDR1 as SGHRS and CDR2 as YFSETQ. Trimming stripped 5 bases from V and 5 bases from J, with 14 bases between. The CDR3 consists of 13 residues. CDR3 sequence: CASRPGQGDEQYF. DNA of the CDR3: TGCGCCAGCAGACCCGGGCAAGGGGACGAGCAGTACTTC.

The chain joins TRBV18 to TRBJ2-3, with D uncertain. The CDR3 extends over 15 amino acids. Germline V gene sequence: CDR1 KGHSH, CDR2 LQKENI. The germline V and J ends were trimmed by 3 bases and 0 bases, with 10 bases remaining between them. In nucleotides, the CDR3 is TGTGCCAGCTCACCTGCGGTGCTCAGCACAGATACGCAGTATTTT. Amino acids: CASSPAVLSTDTQYF.

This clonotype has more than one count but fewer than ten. This chain's CDR3 is CASSLWTPTGGEETQYF. CDR3 nucleotides: TGTGCCAGCAGTTTGTGGACTCCGACAGGGGGGGAAGAGACCCAGTACTTC. The J gene is TRBJ2-5, the V gene TRBV12-3 or TRBV12-4; TRBD1 agrees at 9 bases. CDR3 length equals 17 residues. V was pared by 3 bases and J by 3 bases, with 11 bases of the junction left unmatched.